This T cell receptor beta chain was sequenced during a study of blood T cell repertoires in COVID-19. Overall study context: Italy, Spain and the United States were the sources of the convalescent and acute COVID-19 samples. T cells, B-cell-depleted T cells, or PBMCs supplied cDNA or gDNA.

Trimming took 6 bases from V and 4 from J; bases not matched to a gene: 3. Germline V gene sequence: CDR1 MNHNY, CDR2 SVGAGI (reference sequence). The CDR3 is 13 amino acids. In the original analysis: Cell counts per sample came from amplifying reference gene primers. Using immunoSEQ multiplex PCR, the repertoire was profiled, and TCRdb retains in-frame clones only, with some absent. Clonal size and the V and J genes are those of that table, whereas D and trimming came from the DNA. The sample includes under 200,000 clones, around nine tenths of them seen just once. The chain uses TRBV6-6 and TRBJ1-3; 7 positions match TRBD1. The TCR originated in a man younger than 35 with active or convalescent COVID-19. The sample was peripheral blood. The CDR3 DNA follows: TGTGCCAGCAGGCGGGACAGCGGAAACACCATATATTTT. This translates into CASRRDSGNTIYF.